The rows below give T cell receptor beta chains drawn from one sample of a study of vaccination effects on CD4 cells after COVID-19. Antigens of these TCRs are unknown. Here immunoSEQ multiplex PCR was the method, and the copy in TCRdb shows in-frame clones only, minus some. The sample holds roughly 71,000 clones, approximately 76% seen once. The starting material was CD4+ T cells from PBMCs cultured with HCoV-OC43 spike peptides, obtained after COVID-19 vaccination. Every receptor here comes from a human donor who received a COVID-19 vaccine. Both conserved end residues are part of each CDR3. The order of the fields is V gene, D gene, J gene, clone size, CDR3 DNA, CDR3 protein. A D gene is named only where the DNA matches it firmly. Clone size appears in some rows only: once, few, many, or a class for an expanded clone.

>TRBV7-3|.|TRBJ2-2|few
TGTGCCAGCACCCGGGGGGCTGACACCGGGGAGCTGTTTTTT
CASTRGADTGELFF
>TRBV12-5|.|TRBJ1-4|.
TGTGCTAGTGGTTTGGTACTAGGGGCAAGGGAGGCTGAAAAACTGTTTTTT
CASGLVLGAREAEKLFF
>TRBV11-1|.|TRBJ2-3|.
TGTGCCAGCAGTCGGGCGGGTGATAGGGCAGATACGCAGTATTTT
CASSRAGDRADTQYF
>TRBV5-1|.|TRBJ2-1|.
TGCGCCAGCAGCTTCGACGGACAACCGAGCTCCTACAATGAGCAGTTCTTC
CASSFDGQPSSYNEQFF
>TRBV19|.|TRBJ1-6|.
TGTGCCAGTAGGACAGCAAGCTCCTATAATTCACCCCTCCACTTT
CASRTASSYNSPLHF
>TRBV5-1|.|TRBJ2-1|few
TGCGCCAGCAGCTTTTTGGGGGACGCCTACAATGAGCAGTTCTTC
CASSFLGDAYNEQFF
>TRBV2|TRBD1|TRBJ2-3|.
TGTGCCAGCACCATGACAGGGTCCACCACAGATACGCAGTATTTT
CASTMTGSTTDTQYF
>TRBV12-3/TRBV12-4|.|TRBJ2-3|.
TGTGCCAGCAGTTTGTCGGATACGCAGTATTTT
CASSLSDTQYF
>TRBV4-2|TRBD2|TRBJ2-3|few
TGTGCCAGCAGCCAAGATATGGCGGGGGGCACAGATACGCAGTATTTT
CASSQDMAGGTDTQYF
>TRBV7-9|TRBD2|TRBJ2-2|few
TGTGCCAGCAGCTTTCTAGCGGGGAACACCGGGGAGCTGTTTTTT
CASSFLAGNTGELFF
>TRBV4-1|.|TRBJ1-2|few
TGCGCCAGCAGCCAAGGGCCCGCTAACTATGGCTACACCTTC
CASSQGPANYGYTF
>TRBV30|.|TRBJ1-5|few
TGTGCCTGGGACAGAGGGGGCAATCAGCCCCAGCATTTT
CAWDRGGNQPQHF
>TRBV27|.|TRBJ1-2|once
TGTGCCAGCAGTTTAAGGGGGGCGCAGGATGGCTACACCTTC
CASSLRGAQDGYTF
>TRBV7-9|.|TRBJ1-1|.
TGTGCCAGCAGCCGTCCGGTGGGGCTGAACACTGAAGCTTTCTTT
CASSRPVGLNTEAFF
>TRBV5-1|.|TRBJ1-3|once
TGCGCCAGCAGCAGGGACCTGCTCCGCTCTGGAAACACCATATATTTT
CASSRDLLRSGNTIYF
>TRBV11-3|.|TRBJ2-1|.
TGTGCCAGCAGCGCTGACCTACGCTCCTACAATGAGCAGTTCTTC
CASSADLRSYNEQFF
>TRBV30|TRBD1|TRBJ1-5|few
TGTGCCTGGAGTCCTAAATTTGACAGGGAACTTCATCAGCCCCAGCATTTT
CAWSPKFDRELHQPQHF
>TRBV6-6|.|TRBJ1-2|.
TGTGCCAGCAGTTACTCGGGCAGGGTGGAGGGCTACACCTTC
CASSYSGRVEGYTF
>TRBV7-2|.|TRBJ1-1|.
TGTGCCAGCAGCTTTCTTCGACAAAACACTGAAGCTTTCTTT
CASSFLRQNTEAFF
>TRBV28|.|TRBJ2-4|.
TGTGCCAGCAGTTTAGGGGGAGAGGGCAAAAACATTCAGTACTTC
CASSLGGEGKNIQYF
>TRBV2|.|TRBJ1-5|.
TGTGCCAGCAGTACGGACGGGGCGAATCAGCCCCAGCATTTT
CASSTDGANQPQHF
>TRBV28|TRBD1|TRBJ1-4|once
TGTGCCAGCAGTGGGGTTACAGGGGCGAGGAATGAAAAACTGTTTTTT
CASSGVTGARNEKLFF
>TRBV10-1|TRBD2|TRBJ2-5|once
TGCGCCAGCAGTGAGTCGGGACGGGGGGAGATACGGGCCCAGTACTTC
CASSESGRGEIRAQYF
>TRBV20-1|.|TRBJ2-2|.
TGCAGTGCTAGTCGGGGCCCGAACACCGGGGAGCTGTTTTTT
CSASRGPNTGELFF
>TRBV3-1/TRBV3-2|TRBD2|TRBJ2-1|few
TGTGCCAGCAGCATAGCGGGGGGGCGTCGCGATGAGCAGTTCTTC
CASSIAGGRRDEQFF
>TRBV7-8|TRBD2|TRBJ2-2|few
TGTGCCAGCAGCTTCGGGACTAGCGGGTTTGGCGGGGAGCTGTTTTTT
CASSFGTSGFGGELFF
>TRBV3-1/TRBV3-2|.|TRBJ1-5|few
TGTGCCAGCAGCCAAGGCAGTATTAGCAATCAGCCCCAGCATTTT
CASSQGSISNQPQHF